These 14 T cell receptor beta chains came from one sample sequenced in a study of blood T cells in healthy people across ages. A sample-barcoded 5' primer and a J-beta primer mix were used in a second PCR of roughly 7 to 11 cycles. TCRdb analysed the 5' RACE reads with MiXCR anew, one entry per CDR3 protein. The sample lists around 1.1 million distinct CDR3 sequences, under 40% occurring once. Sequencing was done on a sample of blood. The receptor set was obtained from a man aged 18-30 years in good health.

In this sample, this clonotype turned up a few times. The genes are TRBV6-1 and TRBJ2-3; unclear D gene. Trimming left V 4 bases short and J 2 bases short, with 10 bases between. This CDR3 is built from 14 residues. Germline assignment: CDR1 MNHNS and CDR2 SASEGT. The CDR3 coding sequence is TGTGCCAGCAGTGTCCAGCAGATCACAGATACGCAGTATTTT. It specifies CASSVQQITDTQYF.

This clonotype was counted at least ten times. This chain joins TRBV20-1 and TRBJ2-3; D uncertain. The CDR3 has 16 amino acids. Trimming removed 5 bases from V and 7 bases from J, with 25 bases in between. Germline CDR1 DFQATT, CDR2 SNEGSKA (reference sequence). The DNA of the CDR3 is TGCAGTGCTGTCGGCCGTAACCTCTCCTTTGCATATACGCAGTATTTT. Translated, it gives CSAVGRNLSFAYTQYF.

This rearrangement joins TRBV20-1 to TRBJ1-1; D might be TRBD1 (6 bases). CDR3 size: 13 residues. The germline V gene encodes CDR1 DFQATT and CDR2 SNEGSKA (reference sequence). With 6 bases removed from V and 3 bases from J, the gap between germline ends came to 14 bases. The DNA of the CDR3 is TGCAGTGCCCCAGTGAGGGGGGACACTGAAGCTTTCTTT. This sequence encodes CSAPVRGDTEAFF.

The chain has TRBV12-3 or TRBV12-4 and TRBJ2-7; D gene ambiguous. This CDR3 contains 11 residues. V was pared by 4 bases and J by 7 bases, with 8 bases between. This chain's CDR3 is CASSSPGEQYF. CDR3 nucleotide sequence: TGTGCCAGCAGTTCCCCTGGTGAGCAGTACTTC.

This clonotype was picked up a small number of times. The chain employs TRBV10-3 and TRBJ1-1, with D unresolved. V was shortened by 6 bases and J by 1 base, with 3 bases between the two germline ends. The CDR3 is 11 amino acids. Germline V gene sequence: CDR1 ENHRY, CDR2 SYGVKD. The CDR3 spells CAIRSNTEAFF. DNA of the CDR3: TGTGCCATCAGATCGAACACTGAAGCTTTCTTT.

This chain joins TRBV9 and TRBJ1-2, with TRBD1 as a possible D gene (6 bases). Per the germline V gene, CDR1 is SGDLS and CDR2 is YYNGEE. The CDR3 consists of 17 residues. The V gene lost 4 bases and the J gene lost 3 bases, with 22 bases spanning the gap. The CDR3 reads CASSPSPMGAWDYGYTF. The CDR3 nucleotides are TGTGCCAGCAGCCCGAGTCCTATGGGGGCCTGGGACTATGGCTACACCTTC. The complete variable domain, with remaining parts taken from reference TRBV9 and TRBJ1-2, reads DSGVTQTPKHLITATGQRVTLRCSPRSGDLSVYWYQQSLDQGLQFLIQYYNGEERAKGNILERFSAQQFPDLHSELNLSSLELGDSALYFCASSPSPMGAWDYGYTFGSGTRLTVV.

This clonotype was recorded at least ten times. The CDR3 DNA is TGTGCCAGCAGCTCAGGGCTCCCAGATACGCAGTATTTT. Translated, it gives CASSSGLPDTQYF. The chain combines TRBV7-2 with TRBJ2-3; maybe TRBD1 (5 bases). Per the germline V gene, CDR1 is SGHTA and CDR2 is FQGNSA. This CDR3 contains 13 residues. V was cut by 4 bases and J by 4 bases, with 9 bases left in between. The full variable domain, its missing parts supplied by reference TRBV7-2 and TRBJ2-3, is GAGVSQSPSNKVTEKGKDVELRCDPISGHTALYWYRQSLGQGLEFLIYFQGNSAPDKSGLPSDRFSAERTGGSVSTLTIQRTQQEDSAVYLCASSSGLPDTQYFGPGTRLTVL.

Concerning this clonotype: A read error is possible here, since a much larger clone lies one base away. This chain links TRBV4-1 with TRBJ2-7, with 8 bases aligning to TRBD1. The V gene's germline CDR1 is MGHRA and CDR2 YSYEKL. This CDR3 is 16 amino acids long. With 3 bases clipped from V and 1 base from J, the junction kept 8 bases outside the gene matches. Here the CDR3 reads CASSQSRDRPSYEQYF. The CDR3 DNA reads TGCGCCAGCAGCCAGTCACGGGACAGGCCTTCCTACGAGCAGTACTTC.

The CDR3 region has the DNA TGCGCCAGCAGCCAAGATTACGCGGGGGGCCTAAGCTCCTACAATGAGCAGTTCTTC. Protein: CASSQDYAGGLSSYNEQFF. J is TRBJ2-1 and V is TRBV4-3, with 8 positions matching TRBD2. With V trimmed by 0 bases and J by 0 bases, 10 bases remained unmatched. Germline V lookup: CDR1 LGHNA, CDR2 YSLEER. The CDR3 extends over 19 amino acids.

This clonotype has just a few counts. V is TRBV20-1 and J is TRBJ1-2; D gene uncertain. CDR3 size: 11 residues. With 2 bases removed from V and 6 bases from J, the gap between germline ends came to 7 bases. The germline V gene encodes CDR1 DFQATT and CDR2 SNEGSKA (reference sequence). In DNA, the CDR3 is TGCAGTGCTAGAACGGGAGATGGCTACACCTTC. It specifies CSARTGDGYTF.

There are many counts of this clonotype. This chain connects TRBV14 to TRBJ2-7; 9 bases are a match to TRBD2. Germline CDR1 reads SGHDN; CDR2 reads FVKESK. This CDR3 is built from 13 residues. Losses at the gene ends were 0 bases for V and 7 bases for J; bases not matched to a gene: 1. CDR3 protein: CASSQDLAGEQYF. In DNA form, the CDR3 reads TGTGCCAGCAGCCAAGATCTAGCGGGGGAGCAGTACTTC.

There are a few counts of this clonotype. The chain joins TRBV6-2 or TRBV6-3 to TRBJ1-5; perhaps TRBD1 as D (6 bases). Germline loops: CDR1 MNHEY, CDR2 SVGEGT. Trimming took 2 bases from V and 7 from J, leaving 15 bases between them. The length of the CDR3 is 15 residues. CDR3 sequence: CASSYMPGVGQPQHF. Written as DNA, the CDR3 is TGTGCCAGCAGTTACATGCCAGGGGTAGGCCAGCCCCAGCATTTT.

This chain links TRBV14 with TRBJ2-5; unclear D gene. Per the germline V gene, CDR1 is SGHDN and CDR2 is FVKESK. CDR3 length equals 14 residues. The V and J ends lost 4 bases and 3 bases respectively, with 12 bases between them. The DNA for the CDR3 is TGTGCCAGCAGCCGGCGGAACCTCAAAGAGACCCAGTACTTC. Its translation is CASSRRNLKETQYF.

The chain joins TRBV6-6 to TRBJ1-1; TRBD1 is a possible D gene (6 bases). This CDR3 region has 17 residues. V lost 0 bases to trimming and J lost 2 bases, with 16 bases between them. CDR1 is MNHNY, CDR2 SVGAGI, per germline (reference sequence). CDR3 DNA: TGTGCCAGCAGTTACTCGAATCTCAGGGGCCTTAACACTGAAGCTTTCTTT. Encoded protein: CASSYSNLRGLNTEAFF.